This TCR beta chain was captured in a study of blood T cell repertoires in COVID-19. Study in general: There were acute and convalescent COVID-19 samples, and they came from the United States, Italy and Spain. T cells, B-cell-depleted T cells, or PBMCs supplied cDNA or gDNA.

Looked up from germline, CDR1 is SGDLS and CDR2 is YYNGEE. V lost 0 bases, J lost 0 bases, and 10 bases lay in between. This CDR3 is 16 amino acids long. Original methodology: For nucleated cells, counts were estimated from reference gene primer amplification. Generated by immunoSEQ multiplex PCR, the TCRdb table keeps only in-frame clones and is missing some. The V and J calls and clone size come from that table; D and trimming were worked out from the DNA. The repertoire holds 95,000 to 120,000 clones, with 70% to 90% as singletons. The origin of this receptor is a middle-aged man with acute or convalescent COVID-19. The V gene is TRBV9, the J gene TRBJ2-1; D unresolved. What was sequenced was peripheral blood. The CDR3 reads CASSVDPSSSYNEQFF. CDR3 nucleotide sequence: TGTGCCAGCAGCGTAGACCCCTCTAGCTCCTACAATGAGCAGTTCTTC.